This TCR beta chain stems from a study of control samples from healthy donors and cancer patients. Libraries were prepared by immunoSEQ multiplex PCR; TCRdb keeps only in-frame clonotypes and omits some of them. In the table there are around 90,000 clones, over 75% of which are singletons. The germline gives CDR1 SGHDN, CDR2 FVKESK. This CDR3 spans 16 amino acids. V lost 0 bases to trimming and J lost 5 bases; unmatched junction nucleotides: 6. The V call is TRBV14, the J call TRBJ2-1; 8 nucleotides match TRBD1. Sequencing used blood. The origin of this receptor is a woman aged 35 to 49 in good health. CDR3 coding DNA: TGTGCCAGCAGCCAAGATCTAGGACAGGGTAACAATGAGCAGTTCTTC. It is translated as CASSQDLGQGNNEQFF.